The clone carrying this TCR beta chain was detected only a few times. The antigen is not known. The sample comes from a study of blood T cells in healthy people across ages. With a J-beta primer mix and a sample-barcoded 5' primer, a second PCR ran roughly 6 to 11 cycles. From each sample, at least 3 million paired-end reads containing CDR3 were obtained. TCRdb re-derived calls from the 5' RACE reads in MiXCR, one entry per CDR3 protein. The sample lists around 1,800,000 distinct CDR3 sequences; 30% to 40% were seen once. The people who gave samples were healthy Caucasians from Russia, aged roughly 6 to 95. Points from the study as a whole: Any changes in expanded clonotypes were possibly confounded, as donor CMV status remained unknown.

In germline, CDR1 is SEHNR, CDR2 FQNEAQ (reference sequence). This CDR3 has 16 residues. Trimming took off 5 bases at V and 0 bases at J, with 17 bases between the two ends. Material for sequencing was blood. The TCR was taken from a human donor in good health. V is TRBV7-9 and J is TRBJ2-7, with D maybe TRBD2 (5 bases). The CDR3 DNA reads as TGTGCCAGCAGCGACGAGGGCACGACGAGCTCCTACGAGCAGTACTTC. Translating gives CASSDEGTTSSYEQYF.